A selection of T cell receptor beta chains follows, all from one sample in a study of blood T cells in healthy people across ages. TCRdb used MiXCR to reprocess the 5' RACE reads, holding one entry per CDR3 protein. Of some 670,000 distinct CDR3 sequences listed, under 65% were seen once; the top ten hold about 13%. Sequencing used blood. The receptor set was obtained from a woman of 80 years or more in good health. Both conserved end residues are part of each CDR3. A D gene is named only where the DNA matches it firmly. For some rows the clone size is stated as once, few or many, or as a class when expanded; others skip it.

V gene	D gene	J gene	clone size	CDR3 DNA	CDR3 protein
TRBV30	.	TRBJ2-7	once	TGTGTCTGGGTCAGGGACCACTCCTACAATGAGCAGTACTTC	CVWVRDHSYNEQYF
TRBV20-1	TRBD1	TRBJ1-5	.	TGCAGTGCAGGACAGGCTCATAGCAATCAGCCCCAGCATTTT	CSAGQAHSNQPQHF
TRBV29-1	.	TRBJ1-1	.	TGCAGCGTTGTGGGGGCGCGATTCTCAGCTTTCTTT	CSVVGARFSAFF
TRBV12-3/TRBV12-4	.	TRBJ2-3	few	TGTGCCAGCACAGGGAGCACAGATACGCAGTATTTT	CASTGSTDTQYF
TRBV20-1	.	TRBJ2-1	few	TGCAGTGCTAGAGATCGGGGGCAGCGGAATGAGCAGTTCTTC	CSARDRGQRNEQFF
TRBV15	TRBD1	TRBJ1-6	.	TGTGCCACCAGCAGAGGGACAGGGTCCGCTTCACCCCTCCACTTT	CATSRGTGSASPLHF
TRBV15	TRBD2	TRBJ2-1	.	TGTGCCACCAGCAGAGATCAGGCTAGCGGGGGGGCGATGCAGTTCTTC	CATSRDQASGGAMQFF
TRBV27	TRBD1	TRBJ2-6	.	TGTGCCAGCAGTCTACAGGGGGCGGTTTCTGGGGCCAACGTCCTGACTTTC	CASSLQGAVSGANVLTF
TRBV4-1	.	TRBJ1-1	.	TGCGCCAGCAGCCAAGTACAGGGAATTGAAGCTTTCTTT	CASSQVQGIEAFF
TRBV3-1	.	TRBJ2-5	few	TGTGCCAGCAGCCAAGATTCGGCAGGTAGAGAGACCCAGTACTTC	CASSQDSAGRETQYF
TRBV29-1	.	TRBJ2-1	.	TGCACGATCAGCTCCTACAAGAAGCAGTTCTTC	CTISSYKKQFF
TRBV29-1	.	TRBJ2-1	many	TGCAGCACAAACCCAGGCCTCGGAAATGAGCAGTTCTTC	CSTNPGLGNEQFF
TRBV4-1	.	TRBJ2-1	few	TGCGCCAGCAGCCAAGTACAGTTGAATGAGCAGTTCTTC	CASSQVQLNEQFF
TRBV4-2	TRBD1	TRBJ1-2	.	TGTGCCAGCAGCCAAGAACAGGGGAATGGCTACACCTTC	CASSQEQGNGYTF
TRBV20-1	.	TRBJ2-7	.	TGCAGTGCCCTAGATGGCAGGGGAAGCTCCTACGAGCAGTACTTC	CSALDGRGSSYEQYF
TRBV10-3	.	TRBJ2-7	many	TGTGCCATCAGTGATGGATCTCGAGGCGAGCAGTACTTC	CAISDGSRGEQYF
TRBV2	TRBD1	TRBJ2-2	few	TGTGCCAACGGACAGGGCCGCAACACCGGGGAGCTGTTTTTT	CANGQGRNTGELFF
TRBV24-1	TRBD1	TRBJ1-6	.	TGTGCCACCAGTTTTCCCCGTACAGGGGAGGGATCACCCCTCCACTTT	CATSFPRTGEGSPLHF
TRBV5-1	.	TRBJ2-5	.	TGCGCCAGCAGCTTGTTGGGCTCCCAAGAGACCCAGTACTTC	CASSLLGSQETQYF
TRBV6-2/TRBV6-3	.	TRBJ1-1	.	TGTGCCAGCAGACGAGAGGTTTACACTGAAGCTTTCTTT	CASRREVYTEAFF
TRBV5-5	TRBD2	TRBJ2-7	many	TGTGCCAGCAGCTTGGCCGGGACTAGCACCGAGCAGTACTTC	CASSLAGTSTEQYF
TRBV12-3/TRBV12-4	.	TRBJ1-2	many	TGTGCCAGCAGTTTATTTGGACAGTCGGGTTATGGCTACACCTTC	CASSLFGQSGYGYTF
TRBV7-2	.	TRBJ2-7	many	TGTGCCAGCAGTTTTGCTCCGACAGGAAACTACGAGCAGTACTTC	CASSFAPTGNYEQYF
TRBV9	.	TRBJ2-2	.	TGTGCCGGCAGCGTAGATCCCGAAGCGAACACCGGGGAGCTGTTTTTT	CAGSVDPEANTGELFF
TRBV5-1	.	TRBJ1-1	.	TGCGCCAGCGGCTTGACTCGGACTGACATTGAAGCTTTCTTT	CASGLTRTDIEAFF
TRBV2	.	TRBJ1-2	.	TGTGCCAGCAGTGAATCTTCCTTAAACTATGGCCACACCTTC	CASSESSLNYGHTF
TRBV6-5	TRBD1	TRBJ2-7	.	TGTGCCAGCAGTGCCGGGACAGGGGGCTCCTACGAGCAGTACTTC	CASSAGTGGSYEQYF
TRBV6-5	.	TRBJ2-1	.	TGTGCCAGCAGTTACAGGAGGGGGTCTTACAATGAGCAGTTCTTC	CASSYRRGSYNEQFF
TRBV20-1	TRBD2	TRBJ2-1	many	TGCAGTGCCAGGATAGCGGGAGGTCCGAGCTCCTACAATGAGCAGTTCTTC	CSARIAGGPSSYNEQFF
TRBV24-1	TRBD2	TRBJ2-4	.	TGTGCCACCAGTGATTTGGAACTAGCGGAGACCAAAAACATTCAGTACTTC	CATSDLELAETKNIQYF
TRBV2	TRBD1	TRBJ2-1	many	TGTGCCAGCAGGGACAGGGGCTACAATGAGCAGTTCTTC	CASRDRGYNEQFF
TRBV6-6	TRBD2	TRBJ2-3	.	TGTGCCAGCAGTTACGCGACTAGCGGGAGTTCGGATACGCAGTATTTT	CASSYATSGSSDTQYF
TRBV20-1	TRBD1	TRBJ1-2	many	TGCAGTGCTTTCGGACAGGATGTAGCTAACTATGGCTACACCTTC	CSAFGQDVANYGYTF
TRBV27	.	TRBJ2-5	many	TGTGCCAGCAGTTTGAGGAGGGAAGAGACCCAGTACTTC	CASSLRREETQYF
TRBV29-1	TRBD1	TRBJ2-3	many	TGCAGCGTTGGGGGGACAGGCTCCAGCACAGATACGCAGTATTTT	CSVGGTGSSTDTQYF
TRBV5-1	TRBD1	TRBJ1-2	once	TGCGCCAGCAGCCTGGGACAGGGGGCTGATAGCTACACCTTC	CASSLGQGADSYTF
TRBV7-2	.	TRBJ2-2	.	TGTGCCAGCAGGCTCGACATGAACACCGGGGAGCTGTTTTTT	CASRLDMNTGELFF
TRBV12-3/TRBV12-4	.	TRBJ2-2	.	TGCGCCAGCAGCTTCAGTGAGAACACCGGGGAGCTGTTTTTT	CASSFSENTGELFF
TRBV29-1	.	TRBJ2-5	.	TGCAGCGGGCGAAATCGACAGGCCCAAGAGACCCAGTACTTC	CSGRNRQAQETQYF